This T cell receptor (beta chain) stems from a study of blood T cell repertoires in COVID-19. Study in general: Material from acute and convalescent COVID-19 was sourced from the United States, Italy and Spain. Sample material is recorded as cDNA or gDNA derived from T cells, B-cell-depleted T cells, or PBMCs.

Original methodology: By means of reference gene primer amplification, nucleated cell counts were estimated. Here immunoSEQ multiplex PCR was the method, and the copy in TCRdb shows in-frame clones only, minus some. That table furnishes V, J and clone size, whereas the DNA furnished D and trimming. This repertoire shows approximately 88,000 clones, 80% found once; its top ten account for less than 20%. CDR3 length: 17 residues. Trimming cost V 1 base and J 2 bases; bases outside gene matches: 10. The V gene's germline CDR1 is LGHNA and CDR2 YNFKEQ. V gene TRBV4-2 combines with J gene TRBJ2-7; 8 bases match TRBD2. The receptor comes from a woman older than 75 with acute or convalescent COVID-19. The sequenced sample consisted of peripheral blood. The CDR3, as DNA: TGTGCCAGCAGCCAAGTAACCTCGGGGGGGAGGACCTACGAGCAGTACTTC. Translated, it gives CASSQVTSGGRTYEQYF.